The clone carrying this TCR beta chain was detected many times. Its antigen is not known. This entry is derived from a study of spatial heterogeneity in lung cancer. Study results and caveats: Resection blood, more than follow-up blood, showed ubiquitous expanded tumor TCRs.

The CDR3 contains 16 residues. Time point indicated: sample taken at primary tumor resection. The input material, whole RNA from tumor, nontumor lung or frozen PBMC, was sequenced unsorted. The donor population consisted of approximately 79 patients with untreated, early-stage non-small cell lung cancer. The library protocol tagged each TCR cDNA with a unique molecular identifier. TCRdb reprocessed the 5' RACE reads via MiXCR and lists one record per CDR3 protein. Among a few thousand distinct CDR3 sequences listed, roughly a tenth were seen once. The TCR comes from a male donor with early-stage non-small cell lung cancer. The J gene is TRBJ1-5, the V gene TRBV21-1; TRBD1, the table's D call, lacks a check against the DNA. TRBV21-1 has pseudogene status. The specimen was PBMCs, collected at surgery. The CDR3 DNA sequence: TGTGCCAGCAGCCCCCGGGAACAGGGGGCCCATCAGCCCCAGCATTTT. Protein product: CASSPREQGAHQPQHF.